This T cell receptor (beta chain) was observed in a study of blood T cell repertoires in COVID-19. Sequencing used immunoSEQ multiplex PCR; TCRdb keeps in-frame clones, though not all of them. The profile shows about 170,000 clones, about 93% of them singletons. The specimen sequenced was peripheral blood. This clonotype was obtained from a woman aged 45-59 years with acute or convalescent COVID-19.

This CDR3 reads CASRKDRGLNSYEQYF. The CDR3 nucleotides are TGTGCCAGCAGAAAAGACAGGGGACTAAACTCCTACGAGCAGTACTTC. V is TRBV27 and J is TRBJ2-7; D might be TRBD1 (8 bases). V shed 6 bases and J shed 0 bases, with 18 bases lying between them. CDR3 length equals 16 residues. Germline CDR1 MNHEY, CDR2 SMNVEV (reference sequence).